The text below deals with one T cell receptor beta chain. Its antigen remains unidentified. This could be a read error, since a much larger clone is one nucleotide away. The data are from a study of blood T cells in healthy people across ages. The use of a sample-barcoded 5' primer and a J-beta primer mix characterized a second PCR of about 7 to 12 cycles. One entry per CDR3 protein, called by TCRdb with MiXCR from the 5' RACE reads. The sample records 600,000 or so distinct CDR3 sequences, less than 35% being singletons. Study-wide points: It was not known whether donors were CMV positive (a possible confounder of expanded clonotype changes).

The length of the CDR3 is 16 residues. Germline CDR1 SGHDT, CDR2 YYEEEE. Sequenced input: blood. The source of this sequence is a woman older than 75 in good health. The chain recombines TRBV5-6 with TRBJ2-7, with TRBD2 identical over 12 bases. The J call is doubtful: the DNA matches TRBJ2-5 better. The CDR3 nucleotides are TGTGCCAGCAGCTTGGTTGCTAGCGGGGGGGCCGGGACCCAGTACTTC. Its translation is CASSLVASGGAGTQYF.